This entry features one TCR beta chain sequence. Its target is not known. The V gene's germline CDR1 is MDHEN and CDR2 SYDVKM. Trimming took 1 base from V and 3 from J; bases not matched to a gene: 13. CDR3 length: 18 residues. Extracted from the samples, RNA was reverse transcribed into cDNA to serve as the sequencing template. Sequencing was performed with immunoSEQ multiplex PCR; in TCRdb, only in-frame clones are kept and a portion is missing. The sample holds more than 85,000 clones, 60% to 65% seen once. This sample's treatment: oral pan-JAK inhibitor, 5-10 mg twice daily. The study team obtained lesional scalp punch biopsies and peripheral blood from alopecia areata patients. This sample is part of a study of CD8+ T cells in alopecia areata. Overall study context: Twice a day, 5 to 10 mg of oral tofacitinib was administered to treated patients. Points from the study as a whole: Because one nonresponder was included, the link of baseline CD8+ expansion to response is considered uncertain.

The J gene is TRBJ2-3, the V gene TRBV28; 7 nucleotides line up with TRBD1. Sequenced material: CD8+ T cells sorted from blood, taken at week 4, from a patient treated with tofacitinib. The origin of this receptor is a human donor with alopecia areata. CDR3 sequence (DNA): TGTGCCAGCAGTTTATCGGCTGACGTGACAGGGAATACAGATACGCAGTATTTT. It codes for CASSLSADVTGNTDTQYF.